The 3 T cell receptor beta chains below come from one sample, sequenced in a study of cytotoxic CD8 clonotypes in ibrutinib-treated CLL. Only in-frame clones appear in the TCRdb table, and some are missing; sequencing was by immunoSEQ multiplex PCR. The profile covers approximately 320,000 clones, with over 55% appearing a single time and roughly 6% taken by the ten largest. This material consisted of PBMCs, taken after 36 months of ibrutinib treatment. All receptors derive from a human donor with chronic lymphocytic leukemia.

The chain carries TRBV10-1 and TRBJ1-5; D remains unclear. Germline values: CDR1 WNHNN, CDR2 SYGVQD (reference sequence). Trimming took 0 bases from V and 7 from J, leaving 10 bases between them. The CDR3 is 14 residues long. CDR3: CASSESKRGQPQHF. Here the CDR3 DNA reads TGCGCCAGCAGTGAGTCGAAACGCGGGCAGCCCCAGCATTTT.

This rearrangement joins TRBV5-1 to TRBJ1-2; D may be TRBD1 (5 bases). The V gene lost 4 bases and the J gene lost 6 bases, with 13 bases spanning the gap. This CDR3 contains 13 residues. The germline V gene has CDR1 SGHRS and CDR2 YFSETQ. CDR3 residues: CASSPGTVNGYTF. The CDR3 DNA follows: TGCGCCAGCAGCCCGGGGACGGTAAATGGCTACACCTTC.

The genes are TRBV5-4 and TRBJ2-7; 11 bases align to TRBD2. With 3 bases clipped from V and 4 bases from J, the junction kept 3 bases outside the gene matches. The CDR3 loop spans 14 amino acids. Germline loops: CDR1 SGHNT, CDR2 YYREEE (reference sequence). The DNA of the CDR3 is TGTGCCAGCAGCTGGGGGACTAGCGGTTACGAGCAGTACTTC. Encoded protein: CASSWGTSGYEQYF.